The 32 T cell receptor beta chains listed next were all sequenced from one sample in a study of cytomegalovirus exposure and HLA in healthy donors. Assay used: immunoSEQ multiplex PCR; TCRdb lists only in-frame clones, some missing. The profile shows roughly 190,000 clones, roughly nine tenths of them singletons. Sequenced material: PBMCs. These receptors were collected from a man aged 25 to 40 in good health and CMV-seropositive.

The chain couples TRBV4-3 to TRBJ2-7; tentatively, D is TRBD1 or TRBD2 (5 bases each). The CDR3 length is 17 residues. CDR1 LGHNA and CDR2 YSLEER come from the germline V gene. The V gene lost 0 bases and the J gene lost 3 bases, with 18 bases spanning the gap. In DNA form, the CDR3 reads TGCGCCAGCAGCCAAGATTTCCCTGTCAGGGACCTCTACGAGCAGTACTTC. Translated: CASSQDFPVRDLYEQYF.

The chain joins TRBV5-1 to TRBJ2-2; D is unresolved. The CDR3 length is 13 residues. Per the germline V gene, CDR1 is SGHRS and CDR2 is YFSETQ. V was pared by 4 bases and J by 5 bases, with 9 bases between. CDR3 nucleotide sequence: TGCGCCAGCAGCCCTCTGGTTACCGGGGAGCTGTTTTTT. This codes for CASSPLVTGELFF.

Here the CDR3 DNA reads TGTGCCAGCAGCCAGGCTGGACTAGCGGGGTACTACGAGCAGTACTTC. It translates to CASSQAGLAGYYEQYF. V and J are TRBV14 and TRBJ2-7; TRBD2 matches at 12 bases. CDR3 length: 16 amino acids. J lost 3 bases, V lost 3 bases, and 6 bases had no gene match. From germline, CDR1 is SGHDN and CDR2 FVKESK. Looking up the rest from reference TRBV14 and TRBJ2-7 gives the full variable domain: EAGVTQFPSHSVIEKGQTVTLRCDPISGHDNLYWYRRVMGKEIKFLLHFVKESKQDESGMPNNRFLAERTGGTYSTLKVQPAELEDSGVYFCASSQAGLAGYYEQYFGPGTRLTVT.

This clone was seen once. V and J are TRBV11-1 and TRBJ2-5, with 11 nucleotides matching TRBD2. V shed 6 bases, J shed 7 bases, and the junction held 16 bases outside the gene matches. Germline V gives CDR1 SGHAT, CDR2 FQDESV (reference sequence). The CDR3 extends over 17 amino acids. The CDR3 reads CASRLSGTSGRKGTQYF. The DNA for the CDR3 is TGTGCCAGCAGACTATCCGGGACTAGCGGAAGAAAGGGGACCCAGTACTTC.

V is TRBV27 and J is TRBJ2-3; 9 nucleotides align to TRBD2. This CDR3 is 12 amino acids long. V lost 5 bases to trimming and J lost 12 bases; unmatched junction nucleotides: 6. Germline loops: CDR1 MNHEY, CDR2 SMNVEV (reference sequence). The CDR3 loop is CASSDSGTSQYF. The CDR3 DNA reads TGTGCCAGCAGTGACTCCGGGACTAGCCAGTATTTT.

This chain uses TRBV19 with TRBJ2-7; D not certain. Germline CDR1 and CDR2: LNHDA and SQIVND (reference sequence). The V end lost 8 bases, the J end lost 2 bases, and 7 bases lay between the germline ends. The CDR3 consists of 11 residues. This CDR3 reads CASGEPYEQYF. CDR3 DNA: TGTGCCAGTGGAGAACCCTACGAGCAGTACTTC.

The count of this clone is one. V and J are TRBV7-9 and TRBJ2-7; D perhaps matches TRBD2 (5 bases). In germline, CDR1 is SEHNR, CDR2 FQNEAQ (reference sequence). CDR3 length equals 17 residues. V lost 1 base and J 3 bases, leaving 19 bases between the germline ends. The CDR3 DNA sequence: TGTGCCAGCAGCTTAGTAAGCGGCCTGTTGGCTAGCTACGAGCAGTACTTC. This sequence encodes CASSLVSGLLASYEQYF.

The CDR3 reads CASSLAARGAVAQYF. CDR3 nucleotides: TGCGCCAGCAGCTTGGCCGCGCGGGGGGCCGTGGCGCAGTATTTT. The chain couples TRBV5-1 to TRBJ2-3; 8 bases match TRBD2. The CDR3 consists of 15 residues. The germline CDR1 and CDR2 sequences are SGHRS and YFSETQ. Trimming cost V 0 bases and J 10 bases; bases outside gene matches: 10.

This chain links TRBV28 with TRBJ2-3, with TRBD1 identical over 9 bases. In germline, CDR1 is MDHEN, CDR2 SYDVKM. Trimming removed 4 bases from V and 4 bases from J; junction bases left unmatched: 9. The CDR3 is 16 amino acids. The CDR3 spells CASSSSGTGYADTQYF. The CDR3 DNA reads TGTGCCAGCAGTTCTTCCGGGACAGGGTATGCAGATACGCAGTATTTT. The whole variable domain, remainder taken from reference TRBV28 and TRBJ2-3, is DVKVTQSSRYLVKRTGEKVFLECVQDMDHENMFWYRQDPGLGLRLIYFSYDVKMKEKGDIPEGYSVSREKKERFSLILESASTNQTSMYLCASSSSGTGYADTQYFGPGTRLTVL.

The genes are TRBV5-1 and TRBJ1-1, with TRBD1 matching 9 bases. The CDR3 has 14 amino acids. V shed 4 bases and J 5 bases; nucleotides not matched to a gene: 6. CDR1 is SGHRS and CDR2 is YFSETQ in the germline V gene. DNA for the CDR3: TGCGCCAGCAGCGAAAGACAGGGGGGTACTGAAGCTTTCTTT. Translating gives CASSERQGGTEAFF.

The V and J genes are TRBV5-6 and TRBJ1-2, with a weak D call TRBD1 (6 bases). The CDR3 has 13 amino acids. The germline gives CDR1 SGHDT, CDR2 YYEEEE. The V end was cut by 2 bases, the J end by 3 bases, with 8 bases between. CDR3: CASSLNRDYGYTF. The CDR3 bases are TGTGCCAGCAGCTTAAACAGGGACTATGGCTACACCTTC.

This rearrangement joins TRBV7-9 to TRBJ1-1; no clear D. The germline gives CDR1 SEHNR, CDR2 FQNEAQ (reference sequence). Trimming left V 5 bases short and J 4 bases short, with 29 bases between. The length of the CDR3 is 19 residues. CDR3 DNA sequence: TGTGCCAGCAGCCCCCTTATAGGTCAGCTCCTTGAAAAGGGCACTGAAGCTTTCTTT. Protein product: CASSPLIGQLLEKGTEAFF.

In this sample, this clone turned up a few times. Within the sample, other DNA sequences also encode this same CDR3. CDR3 in DNA: TGTGCCAGCAGCTTCGTCTTAGCAGATACGCAGTATTTT. Protein: CASSFVLADTQYF. The V gene is TRBV5-8, the J gene TRBJ2-3; unclear D gene. Looked up from germline, CDR1 is SGHTS and CDR2 is YDEGEE. Trimming removed 2 bases at V and 4 bases at J, with 8 bases between. The CDR3 loop spans 13 amino acids.

The chain has TRBV30 and TRBJ1-5; D uncertain. The V and J ends lost 0 bases and 0 bases respectively, with 6 bases between them. CDR3 length equals 14 residues. Germline lookup yields CDR1 GTSNPN and CDR2 SVGIG (reference sequence). The chain's CDR3 is CAWSVVSSNQPQHF. The CDR3 nucleotides read TGTGCCTGGAGTGTAGTTAGTAGCAATCAGCCCCAGCATTTT.

The rearrangement uses TRBV2 and TRBJ2-7; 7 nucleotides match TRBD1. Germline V gene lookup returns CDR1 SNHLY and CDR2 FYNNEI. The CDR3 covers 15 residues. Unmatched junction bases numbered 5, after V lost 3 bases and J lost 0 bases. This chain's CDR3 is CASSDRGINSYEQYF. The DNA of the CDR3 is TGTGCCAGCAGTGACAGGGGGATAAACTCCTACGAGCAGTACTTC.

V gene TRBV19 combines with J gene TRBJ2-5; perhaps TRBD1 as D (6 bases). Germline V gene sequence: CDR1 LNHDA, CDR2 SQIVND (reference sequence). The CDR3 totals 12 residues. V was cut by 6 bases and J by 5 bases, with 10 bases left in between. The CDR3 region has the DNA TGTGCCAGTAGCGGACAGCCCGAGACCCAGTACTTC. Protein product: CASSGQPETQYF.

The chain couples TRBV28 to TRBJ2-1; D gene unclear. Germline V gene sequence: CDR1 MDHEN, CDR2 SYDVKM. The CDR3 has 11 amino acids. Trimming removed 6 bases at V and 9 bases at J, with 9 bases between. CDR3 loop: CASSFYGEQFF. CDR3 DNA: TGTGCCAGCAGCTTTTATGGTGAGCAGTTCTTC. Combining the CDR3 with reference TRBV28 and TRBJ2-1 gives the whole variable domain DVKVTQSSRYLVKRTGEKVFLECVQDMDHENMFWYRQDPGLGLRLIYFSYDVKMKEKGDIPEGYSVSREKKERFSLILESASTNQTSMYLCASSFYGEQFFGPGTRLTVL.

V is TRBV6-1 and J is TRBJ1-4, with a weak D call TRBD1 (6 bases). V was pared by 11 bases and J by 5 bases, with 9 bases between. This CDR3 comprises 11 residues. The germline gives CDR1 MNHNS, CDR2 SASEGT. The CDR3: CAATGNEKLFF. In nucleotides, the CDR3 is TGTGCCGCAACAGGGAATGAAAAACTGTTTTTT.

V and J are TRBV9 and TRBJ2-1, with no clear D. The CDR3 consists of 12 residues. Germline CDR1 reads SGDLS; CDR2 reads YYNGEE. Trimming left V 3 bases short and J 5 bases short, with 6 bases between. The CDR3 region is CASSGPDNEQFF. Written as DNA, the CDR3 is TGTGCCAGCAGCGGCCCTGACAATGAGCAGTTCTTC.

V and J are TRBV11-1 and TRBJ2-7; no clear D gene. Germline CDR1 SGHAT, CDR2 FQDESV (reference sequence). Trimming shortened V by 2 bases and J by 4 bases, and 15 bases separated the two germline ends. CDR3 length equals 15 residues. CDR3 sequence (DNA): TGTGCCAGCAGCTTACAGGCGTCGCGGTCATACGAGCAGTACTTC. This sequence encodes CASSLQASRSYEQYF. The full variable domain, rest sourced from reference TRBV11-1 and TRBJ2-7, is EAEVAQSPRYKITEKSQAVAFWCDPISGHATLYWYRQILGQGPELLVQFQDESVVDDSQLPKDRFSAERLKGVDSTLKIQPAELGDSAMYLCASSLQASRSYEQYFGPGTRLTVT.

The rearrangement joins TRBV27 to TRBJ1-5, with D unclear. The CDR3 runs to 15 residues. The V end was cut by 2 bases, the J end by 1 base, with 9 bases between. Germline-derived CDR1 and CDR2 are MNHEY and SMNVEV (reference sequence). CDR3 in amino acids: CASSLTPDSNQPQHF. In DNA form, the CDR3 reads TGTGCCAGCAGTTTAACCCCGGACAGCAATCAGCCCCAGCATTTT.

V usage is TRBV11-2 and J usage is TRBJ2-7; D perhaps matches TRBD1 (6 bases). The germline V gene encodes CDR1 SGHAT and CDR2 FQNNGV. V dropped 5 bases and J dropped 3 bases, with 14 bases sitting between them. CDR3 size: 14 residues. CDR3 bases: TGTGCCAGCAGCCGGATCCCGACAGGCTACGAGCAGTACTTC. Protein product: CASSRIPTGYEQYF.

The rearrangement uses TRBV9 and TRBJ1-6; the D is unclear. Deletions cut 3 bases from V and 7 bases from J, with 8 bases between. The CDR3 length is 13 residues. Germline loops: CDR1 SGDLS, CDR2 YYNGEE. CDR3 sequence reads: CASSDRLNSPLHF. The CDR3 DNA reads as TGTGCCAGCAGCGATCGCTTGAATTCACCCCTCCACTTT.

This clone was seen only a few times. CDR3 nucleotide sequence: TGTGCCGTTCGGACGGCTTCCTACGAGCAGTACTTC. Its translation: CAVRTASYEQYF. V and J are TRBV10-3 and TRBJ2-7; the D is unclear. Germline assignment: CDR1 ENHRY and CDR2 SYGVKD. The CDR3 has 12 amino acids. V was shortened by 11 bases and J by 1 base, with 12 bases between the two germline ends.

This chain joins TRBV19 and TRBJ1-6, with D maybe TRBD1 (5 bases). The germline V gene has CDR1 LNHDA and CDR2 SQIVND (reference sequence). The V end was cut by 11 bases, the J end by 8 bases, with 13 bases between. This CDR3 spans 12 amino acids. CDR3 sequence (DNA): TGTGCCGCCTCCGGGGCGGATTCACCCCTCCACTTT. Its protein is CAASGADSPLHF.

The J gene is TRBJ1-4, the V gene TRBV27, with D perhaps matching TRBD1 (5 bases). Germline CDR1 reads MNHEY; CDR2 reads SMNVEV (reference sequence). The CDR3 runs to 14 residues. With 5 bases removed from V and 6 bases from J, the gap between germline ends came to 13 bases. The DNA for the CDR3 is TGTGCCAGCAGTCCAGACAGAGGCTATGAAAAACTGTTTTTT. This sequence encodes CASSPDRGYEKLFF. Full variable domain (missing parts from reference TRBV27 and TRBJ1-4): EAQVTQNPRYLITVTGKKLTVTCSQNMNHEYMSWYRQDPGLGLRQIYYSMNVEVTDKGDVPEGYKVSRKEKRNFPLILESPSPNQTSLYFCASSPDRGYEKLFFGSGTQLSVL.

The chain recombines TRBV4-2 with TRBJ2-7, with D hard to call. CDR1 is LGHNA and CDR2 is YNFKEQ in the germline V gene. This CDR3 comprises 15 residues. V shed 1 base and J shed 4 bases, with 14 bases lying between them. CDR3 coding DNA: TGTGCCAGCAGCCAAGCATCAGGTGTGGGGTACGAGCAGTACTTC. It codes for CASSQASGVGYEQYF.

The chain carries TRBV6-5 and TRBJ1-2; D not resolved. The CDR3 has 14 residues. Germline loops: CDR1 MNHEY, CDR2 SVGAGI. Trimming removed 0 bases at V and 4 bases at J, with 9 bases between. This CDR3 is CASSYSTHSYGYTF. The CDR3 nucleotides are TGTGCCAGCAGTTACTCGACACACTCCTATGGCTACACCTTC.

This chain links TRBV7-9 with TRBJ2-1; D might be TRBD2 (5 bases). The CDR3 is 14 residues long. Germline CDR1 and CDR2: SEHNR and FQNEAQ (reference sequence). V was shortened by 5 bases and J by 7 bases, with 15 bases between the two germline ends. The CDR3 DNA reads as TGTGCCAGCAGCGCAGCTCGGGGTAGGAATGAGCAGTTCTTC. Translation gives CASSAARGRNEQFF.

V gene TRBV7-6 combines with J gene TRBJ2-3, with TRBD2 as a possible D gene (6 bases). V lost 6 bases to trimming and J lost 0 bases, with 16 bases between them. The germline V gene has CDR1 SGHVS and CDR2 FNYEAQ. The CDR3 runs 16 residues. CDR3 loop: CASSLRDSDSTDTQYF. DNA of the CDR3: TGTGCCAGCAGTCTTAGGGACTCCGATAGCACAGATACGCAGTATTTT.

The chain links TRBV7-3 to TRBJ2-2; no clear D gene. The CDR3 is 13 amino acids. Germline lookup yields CDR1 SGHTA and CDR2 FQGTGA. V was pared by 2 bases and J by 7 bases, with 8 bases between. The CDR3 is CASSLDRVGELFF. The CDR3 DNA is TGTGCCAGCAGCTTAGATCGAGTCGGGGAGCTGTTTTTT. The full variable domain, in which reference TRBV7-3 and TRBJ2-2 provide the parts outside the CDR3, is GAGVSQTPSNKVTEKGKYVELRCDPISGHTALYWYRQSLGQGPEFLIYFQGTGAADDSGLPNDRFFAVRPEGSVSTLKIQRTERGDSAVYLCASSLDRVGELFFGEGSRLTVL.

The rearrangement uses TRBV28 and TRBJ2-7, with TRBD1 as a possible D gene (5 bases). V was shortened by 7 bases and J by 5 bases, with 9 bases between the two germline ends. The CDR3 sequence is 11 residues long. Germline loops: CDR1 MDHEN, CDR2 SYDVKM. CDR3 sequence: CASTTGHEQYF. The CDR3 coding sequence is TGTGCCAGCACTACAGGCCACGAGCAGTACTTC.